The 15 T cell receptor beta chains presented below share a single source sample, sequenced in a study of shared clonotypes between healthy human individuals. Sequencing was performed with immunoSEQ multiplex PCR; in TCRdb, only in-frame clones are kept and a portion is missing. Of approximately 1,000,000 clones in the sample, around three quarters were seen once. Input material: memory CD4+ T cells from PBMCs. Subset of the sample: CD45RA-negative fraction. The receptors here all came from a man between 18 and 35 years old in good health. Some clones in this sample may be carry-over from other donors' samples.

Many counts were recorded for this clone. This sequence joins TRBV13 and TRBJ2-5; no clear D. Germline V lookup: CDR1 PRHDT, CDR2 FYEKMQ (reference sequence). The V end lost 5 bases, the J end lost 6 bases, and 16 bases lay between the germline ends. The CDR3 is made up of 14 amino acids. The CDR3 is CASSERAGGQTQYF. DNA of the CDR3: TGTGCCAGCAGCGAACGGGCCGGTGGTCAGACCCAGTACTTC. The complete variable domain, with remaining parts taken from reference TRBV13 and TRBJ2-5, reads AAGVIQSPRHLIKEKRETATLKCYPIPRHDTVYWYQQGPGQDPQFLISFYEKMQSDKGSIPDRFSAQQFSDYHSELNMSSLELGDSALYFCASSERAGGQTQYFGPGTRLLVL.

This chain connects TRBV11-2 to TRBJ2-5, with 8 bases matching TRBD2. Germline loops: CDR1 SGHAT, CDR2 FQNNGV. The CDR3 totals 14 residues. V lost 5 bases to trimming and J lost 7 bases; unmatched junction nucleotides: 9. For the CDR3, the DNA is TGTGCCAGCAGCCCCGGACTAGCCCAGGGGACCCAGTACTTC. Its protein product is CASSPGLAQGTQYF.

This clone was observed a single time. V gene TRBV6-5 combines with J gene TRBJ1-1; 7 nucleotides align to TRBD1. Germline V lookup: CDR1 MNHEY, CDR2 SVGAGI. V gave up 5 bases and J gave up 5 bases; unmatched junction bases: 8. The CDR3 has 14 amino acids. CDR3: CASSHPTGKTEAFF. The DNA of the CDR3 is TGTGCCAGCAGTCATCCGACAGGGAAGACTGAAGCTTTCTTT.

This clone was counted a single time. This sequence joins TRBV28 and TRBJ2-7; 8 bases are a match to TRBD2. This CDR3 is built from 17 residues. V was pared by 2 bases and J by 4 bases, with 13 bases of the junction left unmatched. Germline V gives CDR1 MDHEN, CDR2 SYDVKM. CDR3 amino acids: CASSLRALAGRPYEQYF. The CDR3 DNA reads TGTGCCAGCAGTTTAAGAGCCTTAGCGGGGAGACCTTACGAGCAGTACTTC.

The sample holds one count of this clone. The genes are TRBV19 and TRBJ1-1; D remains unclear. The V end was cut by 5 bases, the J end by 4 bases, with 14 bases between. Germline loops: CDR1 LNHDA, CDR2 SQIVND (reference sequence). The CDR3 contains 14 residues. CDR3 nucleotide sequence: TGTGCCAGTAGTCCTCGAGGCGGGGTCACTGAAGCTTTCTTT. Its translation: CASSPRGGVTEAFF.

Here the CDR3 DNA reads TGTGCCATCAGTGCTCCAGGGAGGGGCTCCTACGAGCAGTACTTC. Amino acid sequence: CAISAPGRGSYEQYF. The rearrangement joins TRBV10-3 to TRBJ2-7, with TRBD2 identical over 7 bases. The CDR3 spans 15 residues. Germline CDR1 is ENHRY and CDR2 is SYGVKD. V lost 4 bases, J lost 0 bases, and 6 bases stayed unmatched.

J is TRBJ1-5 and V is TRBV19; D remains ambiguous. The V gene's germline CDR1 is LNHDA and CDR2 SQIVND (reference sequence). There are 15 residues in the CDR3. Trimming removed 7 bases from V and 4 bases from J, with 17 bases in between. The CDR3 sequence is CASTPDWTANQPQHF. The CDR3 DNA sequence: TGTGCCAGTACCCCGGATTGGACGGCGAATCAGCCCCAGCATTTT.

The genes are TRBV7-9 and TRBJ2-7; perhaps D is TRBD1 or TRBD2 (6 bases each). This CDR3 contains 15 residues. Germline assignment: CDR1 SEHNR and CDR2 FQNEAQ (reference sequence). Deletions cut 5 bases from V and 1 base from J, with 15 bases between. CDR3 DNA: TGTGCCAGCAGCCCCCGGGGGCCCTCTTCCTACGAGCAGTACTTC. It translates to CASSPRGPSSYEQYF.

This clone was observed once. J is TRBJ1-2 and V is TRBV6-4, with D maybe TRBD1 (5 bases). The CDR3 extends over 13 amino acids. The germline V gene encodes CDR1 MRHNA and CDR2 SNTAGT. Trimming removed 3 bases at V and 4 bases at J, with 9 bases between. CDR3 sequence reads: CASSEGGTYGYTF. The CDR3 DNA reads TGTGCCAGCAGTGAGGGGGGTACCTATGGCTACACCTTC.

The V and J genes are TRBV4-2 and TRBJ2-4; 7 nucleotides align to TRBD1. Germline loops: CDR1 LGHNA, CDR2 YNFKEQ. V lost 1 base to trimming and J lost 6 bases; unmatched junction nucleotides: 9. The CDR3 totals 16 residues. CDR3 DNA sequence: TGTGCCAGCAGCCAAGGACCCGACAGGGTAGGAAACATTCAGTACTTC. Its translation is CASSQGPDRVGNIQYF.

The V and J genes are TRBV18 and TRBJ2-2; 7 bases are a match to TRBD1. The CDR3 covers 15 residues. V was clipped by 3 bases and J by 6 bases; unmatched bases: 7. In germline, CDR1 is KGHSH, CDR2 LQKENI. The CDR3 sequence: CASSPQTGWAGELFF. The CDR3 region has the DNA TGTGCCAGCTCACCGCAGACAGGGTGGGCCGGGGAGCTGTTTTTT.

J is TRBJ2-1 and V is TRBV10-3; 7 bases fit TRBD2. Germline CDR1 ENHRY, CDR2 SYGVKD. CDR3 length: 16 residues. Trimming removed 2 bases from V and 0 bases from J; junction bases left unmatched: 4. The CDR3 bases are TGTGCCATCAGTGAGACTAGCGTGAGCTCCTACAATGAGCAGTTCTTC. This gives the protein CAISETSVSSYNEQFF.

There are a few counts of this clone. The chain employs TRBV28 and TRBJ2-4, with a tentative D call TRBD2 (5 bases). The germline V and J ends were trimmed by 2 bases and 9 bases, with 14 bases remaining between them. Per germline, CDR1 MDHEN and CDR2 SYDVKM. The CDR3 totals 14 residues. The CDR3 loop reads CASSLPNRDGIQYF. The CDR3 region has the DNA TGTGCCAGCAGTTTACCGAACCGGGATGGCATTCAGTACTTC.

The chain recombines TRBV11-1 with TRBJ1-4; 7 bases agree with TRBD1. This CDR3 is built from 15 residues. CDR1 and CDR2 (germline): SGHAT, FQDESV (reference sequence). After removal of 5 bases from V and 0 bases from J, the junction contained 3 bases not matched to a gene. The CDR3 here is CASSADRATNEKLFF. The CDR3 nucleotides read TGTGCCAGCAGCGCCGACAGGGCAACTAATGAAAAACTGTTTTTT. Drawing the rest from reference TRBV11-1 and TRBJ1-4, the complete variable domain is EAEVAQSPRYKITEKSQAVAFWCDPISGHATLYWYRQILGQGPELLVQFQDESVVDDSQLPKDRFSAERLKGVDSTLKIQPAELGDSAMYLCASSADRATNEKLFFGSGTQLSVL.

This clone has ten or more counts. The chain uses TRBV5-4 and TRBJ2-1; D may be TRBD1 (6 bases). CDR1 is SGHNT, CDR2 YYREEE, per germline (reference sequence). The V end lost 10 bases, the J end lost 5 bases, and 19 bases lay between the germline ends. This CDR3 has 14 amino acids. The CDR3 nucleotides read TGTGCCTTCATACCCGGGACAACAAACAATGAGCAGTTCTTC. It yields the protein CAFIPGTTNNEQFF.